The source of this TCR beta chain is a study of blood T cells in healthy people across ages. J lost 11 bases, V lost 5 bases, and 18 bases had no gene match. The CDR3 has 16 residues. Germline CDR1 reads SEHNR; CDR2 reads FQNEAQ (reference sequence). About this clonotype: Its antigen remains unidentified. Being one base from a much bigger clone, this may be a read error.

Study findings and constraints: Comparison with aged donors showed that long-lived donors had more naive CD4+ cells and higher diversity.

Primed by a sample-barcoded 5' primer and a J-beta primer mix, a second PCR proceeded for roughly 6 to 12 cycles. TCRdb used MiXCR to reprocess the 5' RACE reads, holding one entry per CDR3 protein. This table has 980,000 or so distinct CDR3 sequences, roughly 52% appearing once. V usage is TRBV7-9 and J usage is TRBJ2-5, with 9 bases identical to TRBD2. This clonotype was sampled from a man between 25 and 39 years old in good health. The sample consisted of blood. DNA of the CDR3: TGTGCCAGCAGCCGCCGGACTAGCGCATCCTACAATGAGCAGTACTTC. This codes for CASSRRTSASYNEQYF.